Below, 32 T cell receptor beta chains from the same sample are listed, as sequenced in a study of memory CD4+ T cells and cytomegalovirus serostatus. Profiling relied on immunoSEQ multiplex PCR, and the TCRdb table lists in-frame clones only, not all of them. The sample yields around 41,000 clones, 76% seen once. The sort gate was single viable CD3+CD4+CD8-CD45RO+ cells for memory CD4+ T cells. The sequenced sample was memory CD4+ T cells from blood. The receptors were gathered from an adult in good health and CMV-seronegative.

The CDR3 sequence: CASRRQGRDTEAFF. The CDR3 DNA reads as TGCGCCAGCAGACGACAGGGTCGGGACACTGAAGCTTTCTTT. V gene TRBV5-1 combines with J gene TRBJ1-1; TRBD1 aligns across 7 bases. The junction had 7 bases not matched to a gene; V was cut back by 5 bases and J by 3 bases. The CDR3 totals 14 residues. CDR1 and CDR2 from the germline V gene are SGHRS and YFSETQ.

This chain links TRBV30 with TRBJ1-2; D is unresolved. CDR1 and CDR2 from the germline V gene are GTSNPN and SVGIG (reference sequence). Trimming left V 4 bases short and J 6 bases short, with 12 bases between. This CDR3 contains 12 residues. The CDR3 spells CAWKGGHNGYTF. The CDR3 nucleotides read TGTGCCTGGAAAGGAGGGCATAATGGCTACACCTTC.

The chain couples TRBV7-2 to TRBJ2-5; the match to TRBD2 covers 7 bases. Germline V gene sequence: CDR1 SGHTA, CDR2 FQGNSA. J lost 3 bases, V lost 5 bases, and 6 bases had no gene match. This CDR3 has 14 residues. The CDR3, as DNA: TGTGCCAGCAGCCCCCCGGGGAGGGAAGAGACCCAGTACTTC. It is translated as CASSPPGREETQYF. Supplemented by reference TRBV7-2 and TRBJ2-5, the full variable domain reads GAGVSQSPSNKVTEKGKDVELRCDPISGHTALYWYRQSLGQGLEFLIYFQGNSAPDKSGLPSDRFSAERTGGSVSTLTIQRTQQEDSAVYLCASSPPGREETQYFGPGTRLLVL.

CDR3 in amino acids: CAICRSGASVYEQYF. Here the CDR3 DNA reads TGTGCCATCTGTCGATCGGGGGCGTCAGTCTACGAGCAGTACTTC. The V call is TRBV6-1, the J call TRBJ2-7; D might be TRBD1 or TRBD2, each matching 6 bases. The CDR3 has 15 residues. The V and J ends lost 10 bases and 3 bases respectively, with 22 bases between them. Germline CDR1 is MNHNS and CDR2 is SASEGT.

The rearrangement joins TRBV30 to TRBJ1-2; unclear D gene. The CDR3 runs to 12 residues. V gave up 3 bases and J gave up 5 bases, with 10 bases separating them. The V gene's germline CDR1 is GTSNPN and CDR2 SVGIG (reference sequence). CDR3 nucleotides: TGTGCCTGGAGCCCTCGACGGTATGGCTACACCTTC. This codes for CAWSPRRYGYTF.

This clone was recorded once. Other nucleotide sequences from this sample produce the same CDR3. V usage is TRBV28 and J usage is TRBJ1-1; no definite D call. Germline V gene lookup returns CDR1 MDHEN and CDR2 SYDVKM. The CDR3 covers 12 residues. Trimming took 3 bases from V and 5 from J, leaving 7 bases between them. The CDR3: CASSLSGTEAFF. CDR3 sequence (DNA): TGTGCCAGCAGTTTGAGCGGAACTGAAGCTTTCTTT.

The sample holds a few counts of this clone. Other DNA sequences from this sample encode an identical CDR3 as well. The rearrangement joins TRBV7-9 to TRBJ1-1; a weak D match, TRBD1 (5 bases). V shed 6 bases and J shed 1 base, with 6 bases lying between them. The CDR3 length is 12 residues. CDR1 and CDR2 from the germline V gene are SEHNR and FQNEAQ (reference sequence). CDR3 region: CASSRGNTEAFF. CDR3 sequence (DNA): TGTGCCAGCAGTAGGGGGAACACTGAAGCTTTCTTT.

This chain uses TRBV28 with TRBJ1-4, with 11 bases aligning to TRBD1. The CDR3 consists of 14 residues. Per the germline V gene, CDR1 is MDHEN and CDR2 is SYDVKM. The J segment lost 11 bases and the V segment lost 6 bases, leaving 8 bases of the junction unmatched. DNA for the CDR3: TGTGCCAGCAGCGGGTCGGGACAGGGGGGGAAACTGTTTTTT. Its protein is CASSGSGQGGKLFF.

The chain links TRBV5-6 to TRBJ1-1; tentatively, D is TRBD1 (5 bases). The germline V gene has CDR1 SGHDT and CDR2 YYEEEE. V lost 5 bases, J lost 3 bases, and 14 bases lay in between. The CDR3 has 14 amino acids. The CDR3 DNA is TGTGCCAGCAGGCCAGGGCCAATTGACACTGAAGCTTTCTTT. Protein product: CASRPGPIDTEAFF.

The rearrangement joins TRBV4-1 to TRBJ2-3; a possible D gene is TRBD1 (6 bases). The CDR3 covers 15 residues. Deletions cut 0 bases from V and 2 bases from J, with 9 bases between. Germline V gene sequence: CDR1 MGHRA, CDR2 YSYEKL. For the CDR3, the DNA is TGCGCCAGCAGCCAAGATAACAGGGACACAGATACGCAGTATTTT. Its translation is CASSQDNRDTDTQYF.

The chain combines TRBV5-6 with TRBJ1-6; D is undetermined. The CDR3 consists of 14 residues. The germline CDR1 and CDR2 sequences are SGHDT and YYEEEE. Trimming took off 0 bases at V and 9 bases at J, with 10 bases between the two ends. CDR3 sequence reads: CASSLAVGVSPLHF. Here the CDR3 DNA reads TGTGCCAGCAGCTTGGCCGTCGGGGTTTCACCCCTCCACTTT.

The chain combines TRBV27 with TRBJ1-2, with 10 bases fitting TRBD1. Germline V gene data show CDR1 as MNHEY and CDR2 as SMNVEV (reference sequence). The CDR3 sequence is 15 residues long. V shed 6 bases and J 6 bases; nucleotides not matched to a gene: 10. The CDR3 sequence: CASRLFPGTGDGYTF. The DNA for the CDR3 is TGTGCCAGCAGACTTTTTCCCGGGACAGGGGATGGCTACACCTTC.

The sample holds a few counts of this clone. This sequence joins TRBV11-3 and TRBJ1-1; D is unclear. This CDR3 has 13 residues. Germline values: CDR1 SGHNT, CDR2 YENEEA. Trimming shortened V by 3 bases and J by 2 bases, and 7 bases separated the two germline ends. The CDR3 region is CASSLRVNTEAFF. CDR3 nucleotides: TGTGCCAGCAGCTTGAGAGTTAACACTGAAGCTTTCTTT.

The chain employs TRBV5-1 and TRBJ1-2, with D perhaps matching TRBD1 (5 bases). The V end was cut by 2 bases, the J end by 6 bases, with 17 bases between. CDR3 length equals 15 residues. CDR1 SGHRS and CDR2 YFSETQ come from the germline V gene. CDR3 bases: TGCGCCAGCAGCTTCCTCAGGGCTCCCTACGATGGCTACACCTTC. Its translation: CASSFLRAPYDGYTF.

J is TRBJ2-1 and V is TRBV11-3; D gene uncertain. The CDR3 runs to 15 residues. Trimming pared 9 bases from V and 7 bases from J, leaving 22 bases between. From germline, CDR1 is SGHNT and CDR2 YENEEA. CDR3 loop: CASSPMAANGNEQFF. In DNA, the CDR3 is TGTGCCAGTAGCCCTATGGCGGCTAATGGGAATGAGCAGTTCTTC.

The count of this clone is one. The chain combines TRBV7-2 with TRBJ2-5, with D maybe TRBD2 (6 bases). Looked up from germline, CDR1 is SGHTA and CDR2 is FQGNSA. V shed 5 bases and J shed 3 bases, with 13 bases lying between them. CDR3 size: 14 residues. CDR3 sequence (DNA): TGTGCCAGCAGCCCAGGCGGGGCCAAAGAGACCCAGTACTTC. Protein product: CASSPGGAKETQYF.

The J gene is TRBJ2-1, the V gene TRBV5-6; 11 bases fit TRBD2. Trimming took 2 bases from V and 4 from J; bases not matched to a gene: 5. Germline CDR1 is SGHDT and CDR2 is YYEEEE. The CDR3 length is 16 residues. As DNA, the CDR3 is TGTGCCAGCAGCTTCGTAGCGGGAGGGCAATACAATGAGCAGTTCTTC. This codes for CASSFVAGGQYNEQFF.

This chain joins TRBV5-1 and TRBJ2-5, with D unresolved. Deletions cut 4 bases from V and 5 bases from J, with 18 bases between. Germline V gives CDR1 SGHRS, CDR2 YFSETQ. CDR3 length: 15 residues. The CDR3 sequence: CASSISKGLSETQYF. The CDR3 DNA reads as TGCGCCAGCAGCATCTCGAAGGGCCTGAGTGAGACCCAGTACTTC.

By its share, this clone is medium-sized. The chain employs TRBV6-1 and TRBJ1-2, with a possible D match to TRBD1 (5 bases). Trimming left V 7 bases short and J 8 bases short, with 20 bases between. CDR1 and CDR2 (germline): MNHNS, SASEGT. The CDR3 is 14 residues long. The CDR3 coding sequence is TGTGCCAGCACCCGGGAGGGGTACCCTAGCGGCTACACCTTC. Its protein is CASTREGYPSGYTF.

The DNA of the CDR3 is TGCAGCGTTGTAAGGGGGACCACCTACAATGAGCAGTTCTTC. This encodes CSVVRGTTYNEQFF. The chain is built from TRBV29-1 and TRBJ2-1, with D possibly TRBD1 on 6 matching bases. Trimming stripped 4 bases from V and 2 bases from J, with 12 bases between. The CDR3 has 14 amino acids. Germline V lookup: CDR1 SQVTM, CDR2 ANQGSEA.

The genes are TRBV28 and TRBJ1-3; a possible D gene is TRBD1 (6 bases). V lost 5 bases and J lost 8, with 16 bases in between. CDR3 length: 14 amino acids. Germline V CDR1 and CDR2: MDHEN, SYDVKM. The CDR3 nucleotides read TGTGCCAGCAGTACCAGGGGTTGGGGATACACCATATATTTT. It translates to CASSTRGWGYTIYF.

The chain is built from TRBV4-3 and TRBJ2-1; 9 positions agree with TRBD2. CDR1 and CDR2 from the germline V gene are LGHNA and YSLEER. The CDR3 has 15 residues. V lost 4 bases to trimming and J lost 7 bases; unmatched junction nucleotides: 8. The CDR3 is CASSRIAGEVNEQFF. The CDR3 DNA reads TGCGCCAGCAGCCGAATAGCGGGAGAAGTAAATGAGCAGTTCTTC.

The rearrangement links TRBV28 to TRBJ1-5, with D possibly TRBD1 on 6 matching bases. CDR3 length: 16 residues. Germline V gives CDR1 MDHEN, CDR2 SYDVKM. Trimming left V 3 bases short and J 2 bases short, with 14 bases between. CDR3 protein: CASSFVRGAGNQPQHF. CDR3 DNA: TGTGCCAGCAGTTTTGTGCGGGGGGCGGGCAATCAGCCCCAGCATTTT. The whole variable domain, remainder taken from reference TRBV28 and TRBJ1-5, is DVKVTQSSRYLVKRTGEKVFLECVQDMDHENMFWYRQDPGLGLRLIYFSYDVKMKEKGDIPEGYSVSREKKERFSLILESASTNQTSMYLCASSFVRGAGNQPQHFGDGTRLSIL.

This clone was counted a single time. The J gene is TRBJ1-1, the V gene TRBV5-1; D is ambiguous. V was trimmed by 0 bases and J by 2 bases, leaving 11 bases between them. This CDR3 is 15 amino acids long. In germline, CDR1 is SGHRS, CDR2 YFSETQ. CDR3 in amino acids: CASSLGGQYNTEAFF. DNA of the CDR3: TGCGCCAGCAGCTTGGGAGGGCAGTACAACACTGAAGCTTTCTTT.

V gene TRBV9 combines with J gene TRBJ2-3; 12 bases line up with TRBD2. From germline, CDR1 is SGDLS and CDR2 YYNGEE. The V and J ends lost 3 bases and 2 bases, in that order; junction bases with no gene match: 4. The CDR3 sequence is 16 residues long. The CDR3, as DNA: TGTGCCAGCAGCGGAACTAGCGGGAGGCCCACAGATACGCAGTATTTT. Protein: CASSGTSGRPTDTQYF.

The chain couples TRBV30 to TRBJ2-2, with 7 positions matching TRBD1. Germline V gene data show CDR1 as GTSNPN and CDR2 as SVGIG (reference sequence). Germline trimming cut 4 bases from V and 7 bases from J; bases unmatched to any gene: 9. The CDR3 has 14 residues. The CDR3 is CAWKKSTGNGELFF. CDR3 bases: TGTGCCTGGAAGAAGTCGACAGGGAACGGGGAGCTGTTTTTT.

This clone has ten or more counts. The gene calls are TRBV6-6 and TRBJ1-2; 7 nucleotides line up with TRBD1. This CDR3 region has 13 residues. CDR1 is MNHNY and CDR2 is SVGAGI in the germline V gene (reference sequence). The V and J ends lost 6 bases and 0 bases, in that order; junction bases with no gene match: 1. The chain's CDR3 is CASSQGANYGYTF. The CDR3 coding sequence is TGTGCCAGCAGCCAGGGGGCTAACTATGGCTACACCTTC.

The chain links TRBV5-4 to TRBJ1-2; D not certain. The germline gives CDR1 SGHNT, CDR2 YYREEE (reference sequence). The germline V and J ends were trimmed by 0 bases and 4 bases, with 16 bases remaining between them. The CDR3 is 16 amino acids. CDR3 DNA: TGTGCCAGCAGCTTGGCCTCCGGGTCCCGAGGCTATGGCTACACCTTC. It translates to CASSLASGSRGYGYTF. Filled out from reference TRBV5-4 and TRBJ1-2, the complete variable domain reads ETGVTQSPTHLIKTRGQQVTLRCSSQSGHNTVSWYQQALGQGPQFIFQYYREEENGRGNFPPRFSGLQFPNYSSELNVNALELDDSALYLCASSLASGSRGYGYTFGSGTRLTVV.

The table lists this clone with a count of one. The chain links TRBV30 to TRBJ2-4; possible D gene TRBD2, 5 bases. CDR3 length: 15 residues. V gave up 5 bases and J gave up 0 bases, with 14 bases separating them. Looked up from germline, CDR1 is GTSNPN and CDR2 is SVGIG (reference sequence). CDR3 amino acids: CAWEDGGVAKNIQYF. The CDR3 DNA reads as TGTGCCTGGGAAGATGGAGGAGTAGCCAAAAACATTCAGTACTTC.

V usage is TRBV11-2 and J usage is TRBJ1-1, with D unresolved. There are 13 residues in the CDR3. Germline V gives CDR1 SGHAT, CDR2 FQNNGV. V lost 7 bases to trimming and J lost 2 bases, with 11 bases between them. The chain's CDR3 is CASTKEANTEAFF. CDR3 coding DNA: TGTGCCAGCACCAAGGAGGCTAACACTGAAGCTTTCTTT.

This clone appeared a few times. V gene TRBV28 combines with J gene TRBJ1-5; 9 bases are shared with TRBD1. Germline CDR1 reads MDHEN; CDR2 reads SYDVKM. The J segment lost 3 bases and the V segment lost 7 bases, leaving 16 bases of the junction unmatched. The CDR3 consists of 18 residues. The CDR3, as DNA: TGTGCCAGCACCACTTGGGGGGAGGGACAGGGAATCAATCAGCCCCAGCATTTT. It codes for CASTTWGEGQGINQPQHF.

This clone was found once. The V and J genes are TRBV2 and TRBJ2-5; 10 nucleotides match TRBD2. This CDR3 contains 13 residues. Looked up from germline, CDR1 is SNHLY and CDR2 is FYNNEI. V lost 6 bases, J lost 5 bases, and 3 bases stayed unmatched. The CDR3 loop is CASRTGLAETQYF. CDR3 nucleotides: TGTGCCAGCAGAACGGGACTAGCGGAGACCCAGTACTTC.